This T cell receptor beta chain was sequenced in a study of CD8 T cells in Susac syndrome. Study results and caveats: In its TCR sequencing and HLA analysis, the study acknowledged that the number of individuals was relatively small.

Sequencing targeted TCR beta in T cells from blood (CD8+ and CD4+). CDR1 is SQVTM, CDR2 ANQGSEA, per germline. V shed 1 base and J shed 5 bases, with 20 bases lying between them. This CDR3 has 16 amino acids. An input of 0.5 to 1 ug of RNA was subjected to reverse transcription using random hexamers. Multiplex PCR with immunoSEQ amplified the TCR beta CDR3 across 54 Vbeta and 13 Jbeta. Via MiXCR, TCRdb re-called the immunoSEQ multiplex PCR reads, giving one row per CDR3 protein. The sample records 150,000 to 200,000 distinct CDR3 sequences, roughly 92% being singletons. There are a few counts of this clonotype. Antigen unknown.

The TCR originated in a human donor with multiple sclerosis. The sequenced material came from CD4+ T cells from PBMCs. This chain uses TRBV29-1 with TRBJ1-1, with D tentatively TRBD1 (5 bases). The CDR3 is CSVEGEVGQGGTEAFF. The CDR3 region has the DNA TGCAGCGTTGAAGGGGAGGTTGGGCAGGGAGGAACTGAAGCTTTCTTT.